The 17 T cell receptor beta chains given below trace back to one sample, sequenced in a study of OX40 agonist ivuxolimab in advanced cancers. Clones were sequenced by immunoSEQ multiplex PCR, and TCRdb holds only the in-frame ones, with some missing. The sample lists tens of thousands of clones; roughly 90% were seen once. Here the sequenced sample was CD4+ or CD8+ T cells sorted from blood, taken in a trial of the OX40 agonist ivuxolimab. The receptors come from an adult with an advanced solid tumor such as melanoma, head and neck, liver or kidney cancer.

This clone has more than one count but fewer than ten. The chain joins TRBV7-9 to TRBJ2-3; the D is unclear. The germline CDR1 and CDR2 sequences are SEHNR and FQNEAQ (reference sequence). The CDR3 is made up of 15 amino acids. V was shortened by 4 bases and J by 0 bases, with 11 bases between the two germline ends. The CDR3 region is CASSSPLDSTDTQYF. The CDR3 nucleotides read TGTGCCAGCAGCTCCCCCCTGGATAGCACAGATACGCAGTATTTT.

This clone was picked up one time. The J gene is TRBJ2-7, the V gene TRBV28; possible D gene TRBD1, 6 bases. Germline V gives CDR1 MDHEN, CDR2 SYDVKM. This CDR3 contains 14 residues. Trimming stripped 6 bases from V and 0 bases from J, with 12 bases between. The CDR3 region has the DNA TGTGCCAGCAGCCTGGACAGCCGCTCCTACGAGCAGTACTTC. Amino acid sequence: CASSLDSRSYEQYF.

J is TRBJ2-7 and V is TRBV6-1; unclear D gene. Trimming took 8 bases from V and 0 from J, leaving 11 bases between them. Germline V gene sequence: CDR1 MNHNS, CDR2 SASEGT. The CDR3 is 13 amino acids. CDR3 in DNA: TGTGCCAGCGGTAGTGGCAGCTCCTACGAGCAGTACTTC. Translation: CASGSGSSYEQYF.

The CDR3 reads CASRTPDEQFF. For the CDR3, the DNA is TGTGCCAGCAGAACTCCCGATGAGCAGTTCTTC. The gene calls are TRBV28 and TRBJ2-1; D remains unclear. V was cut by 6 bases and J by 8 bases, with 8 bases left in between. Germline lookup yields CDR1 MDHEN and CDR2 SYDVKM. The CDR3 length is 11 residues. The full variable domain, its missing parts supplied by reference TRBV28 and TRBJ2-1, is DVKVTQSSRYLVKRTGEKVFLECVQDMDHENMFWYRQDPGLGLRLIYFSYDVKMKEKGDIPEGYSVSREKKERFSLILESASTNQTSMYLCASRTPDEQFFGPGTRLTVL.

The chain joins TRBV5-1 to TRBJ1-1, with 7 bases fitting TRBD1. This CDR3 has 15 residues. V lost 3 bases and J lost 1; bases outside the gene matches: 6. CDR1 and CDR2 (germline): SGHRS, YFSETQ. CDR3 residues: CASSSPTGTNTEAFF. The DNA of the CDR3 is TGCGCCAGCAGCTCGCCGACAGGGACGAACACTGAAGCTTTCTTT.

J is TRBJ2-1 and V is TRBV11-2; 9 bases map to TRBD2. The germline gives CDR1 SGHAT, CDR2 FQNNGV. V dropped 4 bases and J dropped 5; count of bases not matched to a gene: 3. This CDR3 has 14 residues. DNA for the CDR3: TGTGCCAGCAGCTACAGACTAGCGGACAATGAGCAGTTCTTC. It codes for CASSYRLADNEQFF.

The gene calls are TRBV19 and TRBJ2-6, with a tentative D call TRBD1 (6 bases). This CDR3 is built from 16 residues. Germline values: CDR1 LNHDA, CDR2 SQIVND (reference sequence). Deletions cut 7 bases from V and 0 bases from J, with 13 bases between. The CDR3 loop is CASTPGHASGANVLTF. In DNA form, the CDR3 reads TGTGCCAGTACGCCGGGACACGCCTCTGGGGCCAACGTCCTGACTTTC.

V usage is TRBV28 and J usage is TRBJ2-1; the match to TRBD2 covers 10 bases. The germline V gene encodes CDR1 MDHEN and CDR2 SYDVKM. CDR3 length: 15 residues. The V gene end was trimmed by 9 bases and the J gene end by 8 bases; junction bases not matched to a gene: 13. This CDR3 reads CASKSASGSGDEQFF. As DNA, the CDR3 is TGTGCCAGTAAAAGCGCTAGCGGGAGCGGCGATGAGCAGTTCTTC.

J is TRBJ1-4 and V is TRBV27; 9 bases are shared with TRBD1. Germline CDR1 is MNHEY and CDR2 is SMNVEV (reference sequence). The ends lost 5 bases at V and 14 bases at J; junction bases unmatched: 15. The CDR3 loop spans 15 amino acids. The CDR3 DNA sequence: TGTGCCAGCAGTCCCCGTTTACAGGGGGCGGTTCCTCTGTTTTTT. Amino acid sequence: CASSPRLQGAVPLFF.

This chain uses TRBV10-1 with TRBJ1-1; D gene uncertain. Trimming left V 0 bases short and J 1 base short, with 9 bases between. Germline V gene sequence: CDR1 WNHNN, CDR2 SYGVQD (reference sequence). There are 15 residues in the CDR3. The CDR3 loop is CASSESAGPNTEAFF. The CDR3 DNA reads TGCGCCAGCAGTGAGTCGGCAGGACCGAACACTGAAGCTTTCTTT.

This clone is a singleton in its sample. The rearrangement uses TRBV30 and TRBJ1-4; a possible D gene is TRBD1 (5 bases). Between the trimmed V and J ends, which lost 7 bases and 0 bases, there was a span of 12 bases. Per the germline V gene, CDR1 is GTSNPN and CDR2 is SVGIG (reference sequence). This CDR3 region has 14 residues. CDR3 in DNA: TGTGCCTTCACCAGGGTCACAACTAATGAAAAACTGTTTTTT. The encoded protein is CAFTRVTTNEKLFF.

The J gene is TRBJ1-4, the V gene TRBV19; 7 bases match TRBD1. Germline V CDR1 and CDR2: LNHDA, SQIVND (reference sequence). After removal of 5 bases from V and 7 bases from J, the junction contained 10 bases not matched to a gene. The CDR3 is 15 amino acids. CDR3 protein: CASSSLTGRSEKLFF. The DNA of the CDR3 is TGTGCCAGTAGTTCCCTGACAGGGCGAAGTGAAAAACTGTTTTTT.

V usage is TRBV27 and J usage is TRBJ1-4, with D hard to call. Deletions cut 2 bases from V and 8 bases from J, with 15 bases between. The CDR3 consists of 15 residues. The V gene's germline CDR1 is MNHEY and CDR2 SMNVEV (reference sequence). The CDR3 protein is CASSLGLSGREKLFF. Here the CDR3 DNA reads TGTGCCAGCAGTTTAGGTCTCTCGGGGAGGGAAAAACTGTTTTTT.

The genes are TRBV9 and TRBJ2-3; 10 bases match TRBD2. V lost 3 bases and J lost 0; bases outside the gene matches: 4. The CDR3 covers 16 residues. The germline V gene has CDR1 SGDLS and CDR2 YYNGEE. The CDR3 reads CASSELLAGSTDTQYF. The CDR3 DNA sequence: TGTGCCAGCAGCGAGTTACTAGCGGGGAGCACAGATACGCAGTATTTT.

V is TRBV6-5 and J is TRBJ2-7, with TRBD2 matching 15 bases. The CDR3 runs to 15 residues. V was clipped by 5 bases and J by 4 bases; unmatched bases: 3. CDR1 is MNHEY and CDR2 is SVGAGI in the germline V gene. The CDR3 region is CASSPGLAGGYEQYF. Here the CDR3 DNA reads TGTGCCAGCAGTCCGGGACTAGCGGGAGGATACGAGCAGTACTTC.

This chain joins TRBV5-1 and TRBJ2-7, with D possibly matching TRBD2 (5 bases). Trimming took off 0 bases at V and 0 bases at J, with 19 bases between the two ends. Germline assignment: CDR1 SGHRS and CDR2 YFSETQ. This CDR3 contains 18 residues. The CDR3 region is CASSLEGGGGQSSYEQYF. The CDR3 nucleotides are TGCGCCAGCAGCTTGGAGGGCGGAGGCGGCCAGAGCTCCTACGAGCAGTACTTC.

V gene TRBV19 combines with J gene TRBJ2-1; 12 bases agree with TRBD2. Germline V gene data show CDR1 as LNHDA and CDR2 as SQIVND (reference sequence). V lost 1 base, J lost 8 bases, and 3 bases stayed unmatched. This CDR3 contains 15 residues. CDR3 protein: CASSIASGRVYEQFF. CDR3 nucleotide sequence: TGTGCCAGTAGTATAGCTAGCGGGAGGGTCTATGAGCAGTTCTTC. Variable domain in full (rest from reference TRBV19 and TRBJ2-1): DGGITQSPKYLFRKEGQNVTLSCEQNLNHDAMYWYRQDPGQGLRLIYYSQIVNDFQKGDIAEGYSVSREKKESFPLTVTSAQKNPTAFYLCASSIASGRVYEQFFGPGTRLTVL.